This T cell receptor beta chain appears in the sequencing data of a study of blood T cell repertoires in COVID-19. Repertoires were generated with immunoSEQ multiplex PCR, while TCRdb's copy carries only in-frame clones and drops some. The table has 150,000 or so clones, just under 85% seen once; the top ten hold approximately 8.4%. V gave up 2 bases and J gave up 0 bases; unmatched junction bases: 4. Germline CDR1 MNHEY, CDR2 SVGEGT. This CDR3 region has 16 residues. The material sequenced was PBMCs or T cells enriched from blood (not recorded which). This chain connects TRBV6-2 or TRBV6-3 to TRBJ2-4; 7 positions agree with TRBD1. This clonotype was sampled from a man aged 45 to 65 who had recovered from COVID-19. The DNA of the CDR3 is TGTGCCAGCAGTTACGGTAGGGGGCTAGCCAAAAACATTCAGTACTTC. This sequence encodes CASSYGRGLAKNIQYF.